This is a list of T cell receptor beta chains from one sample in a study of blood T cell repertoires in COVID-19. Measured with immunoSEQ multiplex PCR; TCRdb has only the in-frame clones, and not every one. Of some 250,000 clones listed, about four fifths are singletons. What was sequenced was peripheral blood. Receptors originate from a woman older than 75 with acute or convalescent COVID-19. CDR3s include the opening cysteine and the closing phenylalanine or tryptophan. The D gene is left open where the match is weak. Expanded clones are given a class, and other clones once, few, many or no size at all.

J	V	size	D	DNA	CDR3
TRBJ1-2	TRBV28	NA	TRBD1	TGTGCCAGCAGTGACCGGGACAGACTAGCTAACTATGGCTACACCTTC	CASSDRDRLANYGYTF
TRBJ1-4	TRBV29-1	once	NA	TGCAGCGTTGAAGATCCGGGGGGCCTGGGTGAAAAACTGTTTTTT	CSVEDPGGLGEKLFF
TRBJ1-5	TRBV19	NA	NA	TGTGCCAGTAGTAAGCTACAGGGTACATCGATCTCTCAGCCCCAGCATTTT	CASSKLQGTSISQPQHF
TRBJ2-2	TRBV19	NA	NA	TGTGCCAGTAGCGTCTACACCGGGGAGCTGTTTTTT	CASSVYTGELFF
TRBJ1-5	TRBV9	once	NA	TGTGCCAGCAGCCCCGGGGAGAATCAGCCCCAGCATTTT	CASSPGENQPQHF
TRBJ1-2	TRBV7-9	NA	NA	TGTGCCAGCAGCCACGGGCAACGGGGCTATGGCTACACCTTC	CASSHGQRGYGYTF
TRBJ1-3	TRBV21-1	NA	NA	TGTGCCAGCAGCAATGGACAGGGTGGAAACACCATATATTTT	CASSNGQGGNTIYF
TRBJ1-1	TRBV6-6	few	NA	TGTGCCAGCAGTTATCTCACTGAAGCTTTCTTT	CASSYLTEAFF
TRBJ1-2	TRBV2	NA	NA	TGTGCCAGCAGCCCTGTGGGGGGGGCCTCTAACTATGGCTACACCTTC	CASSPVGGASNYGYTF
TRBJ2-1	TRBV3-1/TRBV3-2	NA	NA	TGTGCCAGCAGCCCTCCTTCCTTGAGCTCCTACAATGAGCAGTTCTTC	CASSPPSLSSYNEQFF
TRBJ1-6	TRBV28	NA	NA	TGTGCCAGCAGTTTAGCAAAGAGCAATTCACCCCTCCACTTT	CASSLAKSNSPLHF
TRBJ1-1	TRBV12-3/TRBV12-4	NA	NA	TGTGCCAGCAGCCAGGGCGGGAGCACTGAAGCTTTCTTT	CASSQGGSTEAFF
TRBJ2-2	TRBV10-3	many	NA	TGTGCCATCGCCCCACAGGGGAACACCGGGGAGCTGTTTTTT	CAIAPQGNTGELFF
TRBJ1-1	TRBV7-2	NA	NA	TGTGCCAGCAGCTTAAGTCGGTCCACTGAAGCTTTCTTT	CASSLSRSTEAFF
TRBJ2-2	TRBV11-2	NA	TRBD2	TGTGCCAGCAGCCCGGGGGCTAGCGGGCCTTCGAACACCGGGGAGCTGTTTTTT	CASSPGASGPSNTGELFF
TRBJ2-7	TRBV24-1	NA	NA	TGTGCCACAGCGGCAGACCCCTACGAGCAGTACTTC	CATAADPYEQYF
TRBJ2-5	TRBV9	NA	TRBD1	TGTGCCAGCAGCCCCCGACAGGGAATGGGTGCGCAAGAGACCCAGTACTTC	CASSPRQGMGAQETQYF
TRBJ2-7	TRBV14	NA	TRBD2	TGTGCCAGCAGCCAAGCCGGGTTAGCGGGGGTGAGCTCCTACGAGCAGTACTTC	CASSQAGLAGVSSYEQYF
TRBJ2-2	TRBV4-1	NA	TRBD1	TGCGCCAGCAGCCAAGTTAAGGACAGGGCGAACACCGGGGAGCTGTTTTTT	CASSQVKDRANTGELFF
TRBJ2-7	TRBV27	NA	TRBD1	TGTGCCAGCAGTTTATTGGGGGGACAGGGTGGACCCTACGAGCAGTACTTC	CASSLLGGQGGPYEQYF
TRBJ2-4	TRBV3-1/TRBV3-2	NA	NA	TGTGCCAGCAGCTCAGAAGGGGACATTCAGTACTTC	CASSSEGDIQYF
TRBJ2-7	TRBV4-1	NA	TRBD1	TGCGCCAGCAGTTCCAGGGGGGACAGGGCCTACGAGCAGTACTTC	CASSSRGDRAYEQYF
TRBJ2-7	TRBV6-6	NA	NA	TGTGCCAGCAGTCCGCCTTTCGGGGGAGACACCTACGAGCAGTACTTC	CASSPPFGGDTYEQYF
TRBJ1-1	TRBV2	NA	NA	TGTGCCAGCAGTGTGCAGAAACACACTGAAGCTTTCTTT	CASSVQKHTEAFF
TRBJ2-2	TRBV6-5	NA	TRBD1	TGTGCCAGCAGTCGTGGGACAGTGAACACCGGGGAGCTGTTTTTT	CASSRGTVNTGELFF
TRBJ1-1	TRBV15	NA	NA	TGTGCCACCAGCAGGTCGGGGACATATGCTGAAGCTTTCTTT	CATSRSGTYAEAFF